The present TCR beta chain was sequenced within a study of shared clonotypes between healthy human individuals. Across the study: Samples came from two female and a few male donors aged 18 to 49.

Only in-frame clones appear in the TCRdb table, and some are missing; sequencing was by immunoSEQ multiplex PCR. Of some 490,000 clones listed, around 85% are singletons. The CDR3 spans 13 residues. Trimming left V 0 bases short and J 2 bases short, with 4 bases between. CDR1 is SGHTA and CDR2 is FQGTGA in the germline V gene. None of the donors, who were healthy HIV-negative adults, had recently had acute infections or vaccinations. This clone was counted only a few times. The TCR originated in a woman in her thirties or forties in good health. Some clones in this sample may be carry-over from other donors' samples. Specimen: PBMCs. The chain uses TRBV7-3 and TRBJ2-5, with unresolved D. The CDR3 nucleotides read TGTGCCAGCAGCTTAACCCTACAAGAGACCCAGTACTTC. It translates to CASSLTLQETQYF.